These 18 T cell receptor beta chains originate from one sample sequenced in a study of regulatory T cells in long-lasting Graves disease (TCRdb year 2021). The library was generated by multiplex PCR. For sequencing, an Illumina HiSeq 4000 was employed. iRepertoire HTBI primers and Arm-PCR amplification of CDR3 regions were used to construct TCR beta libraries. TCRdb reprocessed the public reads (quality trimming at Q25 with fastp, clone calling with MiXCR) and kept in-frame beta chains. Each entry merges the rows of one CDR3 protein and shows their most common DNA and genes. Present in this sample are more than 350,000 distinct CDR3 sequences, around 20% of which were seen just once. The ten largest make up roughly 13% of the sample. The time point label for this specimen denotes: persistent/refractory GD, antithyroid drugs over 5 years with positive TRAb. RNA was extracted from PBMCs in TRIzol for both TCR sequencing and RNA sequencing.

The input for sequencing was peripheral blood mononuclear cells (PBMCs), taken when the disease was refractory, from a patient treated with antithyroid drugs. The receptors shown here come from a female donor with Graves disease.

This clonotype was seen only a few times. This chain joins TRBV19 and TRBJ2-7; 10 bases are shared with TRBD2. The V segment lost 3 bases and the J segment 3 bases; nucleotides outside the gene matches: 5. This CDR3 contains 15 residues. From germline, CDR1 is LNHDA and CDR2 SQIVND (reference sequence). The CDR3 sequence: CASSIRGTSVYEQYF. CDR3 in DNA: TGTGCCAGTAGTATCCGGGGGACTAGCGTCTACGAGCAGTACTTC.

This clonotype was detected ten times or more. The chain uses TRBV6-1 and TRBJ2-2; either TRBD1 or TRBD2 may supply D (5 bases each). Germline CDR1 is MNHNS and CDR2 is SASEGT. Trimming took off 9 bases at V and 4 bases at J, with 12 bases between the two ends. This CDR3 has 13 amino acids. CDR3 in amino acids: CASDGDPTGELFF. The CDR3, as DNA: TGTGCCAGTGACGGGGACCCCACCGGGGAGCTGTTTTTT.

The table lists this clonotype with many counts. The V call is TRBV11-3, the J call TRBJ1-1; TRBD1 matches 12 bases. The J segment lost 3 bases and the V segment lost 5 bases, leaving 10 bases of the junction unmatched. Germline loops: CDR1 SGHNT, CDR2 YENEEA. CDR3 length equals 17 residues. CDR3 residues: CASSPGDRGRQDTEAFF. The CDR3, as DNA: TGTGCCAGCAGCCCTGGGGACAGGGGGCGTCAGGACACTGAAGCTTTCTTT.

The chain recombines TRBV3-1 with TRBJ2-2; D remains ambiguous. The CDR3 totals 14 residues. CDR1 and CDR2 (germline): LGHDT, YNNKEL (reference sequence). With 0 bases removed from V and 6 bases from J, the gap between germline ends came to 8 bases. The CDR3 coding sequence is TGTGCCAGCAGCCAAGATAGGCGCCCCGGGGAGCTGTTTTTT. This codes for CASSQDRRPGELFF.

Many counts were recorded for this clonotype. The chain combines TRBV5-6 with TRBJ1-1; D is ambiguous. CDR1 and CDR2 (germline): SGHDT, YYEEEE. The CDR3 length is 12 residues. The V and J ends lost 3 bases and 2 bases respectively, with 5 bases between them. The CDR3 DNA reads TGTGCCAGCAGCTCAACCAACACTGAAGCTTTCTTT. Amino acid sequence: CASSSTNTEAFF.

This chain links TRBV30 with TRBJ1-2; no reliable D call. Germline CDR1 is GTSNPN and CDR2 is SVGIG (reference sequence). V lost 3 bases to trimming and J lost 1 base, with 9 bases between them. The CDR3 consists of 13 residues. CDR3 DNA sequence: TGTGCCTGGAGCGAGAAAATTAACTATGGCTACACCTTC. It is translated as CAWSEKINYGYTF.

The CDR3 sequence is CASRSLAGGLDTQYF. In DNA, the CDR3 is TGTGCCAGCAGGAGCCTAGCGGGAGGTTTAGATACGCAGTATTTT. The chain combines TRBV5-6 with TRBJ2-3; 11 nucleotides match TRBD2. The V and J ends lost 5 bases and 5 bases, in that order; junction bases with no gene match: 7. Germline V CDR1 and CDR2: SGHDT, YYEEEE. The CDR3 has 15 amino acids.

This rearrangement joins TRBV6-9 to TRBJ2-1; D is possibly TRBD2 (6 bases). CDR3 size: 15 residues. Germline V gene lookup returns CDR1 MNHGY and CDR2 SVAAGI. V was shortened by 4 bases and J by 7 bases, with 17 bases between the two germline ends. The CDR3 here is CASSSTSSNTNEQFF. The CDR3, as DNA: TGTGCCAGCAGTTCAACTAGCAGTAATACAAATGAGCAGTTCTTC.

The chain uses TRBV10-3 and TRBJ1-4, with TRBD1 identical over 9 bases. V shed 5 bases, J shed 7 bases, and the junction held 5 bases outside the gene matches. The CDR3 is made up of 14 amino acids. Germline-derived CDR1 and CDR2 are ENHRY and SYGVKD. The CDR3 loop reads CAISTQGAREKLFF. CDR3 in DNA: TGTGCCATCAGTACACAGGGGGCTCGTGAAAAACTGTTTTTT.

This clonotype has just a few counts. The V gene is TRBV27, the J gene TRBJ2-5, with D maybe TRBD1 (5 bases). CDR1 MNHEY and CDR2 SMNVEV come from the germline V gene (reference sequence). CDR3 length: 16 amino acids. Trimming took 6 bases from V and 1 from J, leaving 18 bases between them. Here the CDR3 DNA reads TGTGCCAGCAGCCCTAGGGGAACGACATCCCAAGAGACCCAGTACTTC. It yields the protein CASSPRGTTSQETQYF.

This clonotype showed up many times. The chain joins TRBV28 to TRBJ2-7; D remains ambiguous. Germline CDR1 reads MDHEN; CDR2 reads SYDVKM. The CDR3 contains 10 residues. Trimming left V 3 bases short and J 12 bases short, with 9 bases between. The CDR3 is CASSLGRLYF. CDR3 coding DNA: TGTGCCAGCAGTTTGGGCAGGTTGTACTTC.

This clonotype was counted between two and nine times. V and J are TRBV12-3 or TRBV12-4 and TRBJ2-5; possibly TRBD1 or TRBD2 for D (6 bases each). Trimming removed 5 bases at V and 0 bases at J, with 10 bases between. The CDR3 totals 14 residues. The CDR3 loop reads CASSRGGNQETQYF. As DNA, the CDR3 is TGTGCCAGCAGTCGAGGGGGGAACCAAGAGACCCAGTACTTC.

This clonotype was seen at least ten times. The chain links TRBV28 to TRBJ2-7, with 12 nucleotides matching TRBD1. V dropped 6 bases and J dropped 3; count of bases not matched to a gene: 18. Germline assignment: CDR1 MDHEN and CDR2 SYDVKM. The CDR3 runs 19 residues. The DNA of the CDR3 is TGTGCCAGCAGCCTCCTGGGGGACAGGGGGCTGTGGGGAGGCTACGAGCAGTACTTC. Residues: CASSLLGDRGLWGGYEQYF.

This rearrangement joins TRBV28 to TRBJ2-3, with a weak D call TRBD2 (6 bases). Germline V CDR1 and CDR2: MDHEN, SYDVKM. The CDR3 loop spans 15 amino acids. V shed 3 bases and J shed 1 base, with 11 bases lying between them. The CDR3 coding sequence is TGTGCCAGCAGTTTTGGATCGGGAGGCACAGATACGCAGTATTTT. Its protein is CASSFGSGGTDTQYF.

As regards this clonotype: A much larger clone is a single base away; this may be a read error. The chain has TRBV28 and TRBJ2-7, with 8 bases fitting TRBD1. The CDR3 is made up of 14 amino acids. CDR1 and CDR2 (germline): MDHEN, SYDVKM. The CDR3 DNA follows: TGTGCCAGCGGTTTCCCCGGACAGGGCTACGAGCAGTACTTC. Residues: CASGFPGQGYEQYF.

The gene calls are TRBV6-1 and TRBJ2-7; possible D gene TRBD2, 6 bases. Looked up from germline, CDR1 is MNHNS and CDR2 is SASEGT. The V and J ends lost 3 bases and 3 bases respectively, with 12 bases between them. This CDR3 contains 14 residues. The CDR3 loop is CASSDPGGSYEQYF. The CDR3 DNA is TGTGCCAGCAGTGACCCCGGGGGAAGCTACGAGCAGTACTTC.

The sample holds a few counts of this clonotype. This rearrangement joins TRBV5-4 to TRBJ2-2; TRBD2 agrees at 7 bases. Germline CDR1 is SGHNT and CDR2 is YYREEE (reference sequence). The ends lost 7 bases at V and 0 bases at J; junction bases unmatched: 9. The CDR3 is made up of 16 amino acids. CDR3 region: CASGSPGGPNTGELFF. In DNA, the CDR3 is TGTGCCAGCGGATCGCCGGGGGGACCGAACACCGGGGAGCTGTTTTTT.

Many counts were recorded for this clonotype. CDR3 region: CAWSVTAGYQETQYF. CDR3 in DNA: TGTGCCTGGAGTGTAACAGCGGGTTACCAAGAGACCCAGTACTTC. The V and J genes are TRBV30 and TRBJ2-5; tentative D call: TRBD2 (6 bases). Trimming took off 0 bases at V and 0 bases at J, with 11 bases between the two ends. The CDR3 totals 15 residues. Germline lookup yields CDR1 GTSNPN and CDR2 SVGIG (reference sequence).